This TCR beta chain is from a study of blood T cell repertoires in COVID-19. Trimming removed 7 bases from V and 0 bases from J, with 10 bases in between. Germline CDR1 and CDR2: MNHEY and SMNVEV (reference sequence). The CDR3 has 14 residues. Libraries were prepared by immunoSEQ multiplex PCR; TCRdb keeps only in-frame clonotypes and omits some of them. There are under 250,000 clones in the sample; approximately 82% occur only once, and 9.5% to 10% lies in the top ten. This TCR was recovered from a man over 45 with active or convalescent COVID-19. V usage is TRBV27 and J usage is TRBJ2-4; D unresolved. The sample was peripheral blood. This CDR3 reads CASTESGAKNIQYF. In DNA, the CDR3 is TGTGCCAGCACCGAGTCGGGAGCCAAAAACATTCAGTACTTC.